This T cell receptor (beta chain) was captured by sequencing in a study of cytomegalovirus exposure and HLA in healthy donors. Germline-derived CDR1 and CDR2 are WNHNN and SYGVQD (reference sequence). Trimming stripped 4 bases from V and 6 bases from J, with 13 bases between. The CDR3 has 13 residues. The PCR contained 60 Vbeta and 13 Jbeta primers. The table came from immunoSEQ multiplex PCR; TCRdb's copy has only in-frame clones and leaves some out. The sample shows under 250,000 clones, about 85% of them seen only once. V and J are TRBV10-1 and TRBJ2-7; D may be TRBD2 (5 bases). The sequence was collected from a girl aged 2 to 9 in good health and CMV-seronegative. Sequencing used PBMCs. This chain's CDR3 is CASSVGARSEQYF. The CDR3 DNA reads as TGCGCCAGCAGTGTGGGAGCCCGGAGCGAGCAGTACTTC.